This T cell receptor (beta chain) was obtained from a study of CD8+CD57+ T cells in acquired aplastic anemia. Looked up from germline, CDR1 is DFQATT and CDR2 is SNEGSKA (reference sequence). V was cut by 3 bases and J by 7 bases, with 13 bases left in between. This CDR3 comprises 14 residues. Genomic DNA templated the TCR beta VDJ and CDR3 profiling. TCRdb recomputed calls from the reads with MiXCR, one row per CDR3 protein. The top ten clones hold approximately 9.7% of a sample with about 190,000 distinct CDR3 sequences, under 55% of them seen once. CD8+CD57+ cell expansion, shown by flow cytometry, had occurred in the patients selected for sequencing. Study observations and caveats: Roughly 30 CD8+ CDR3 sequences occurred in both the patients and the controls.

A note on this clonotype: What it recognizes is unknown.

Material: sorted CD4+, CD8+, or CD8+CD57+ T cells (not recorded which) from PBMCs. This sequence joins TRBV20-1 and TRBJ1-6, with D tentatively TRBD1 (5 bases). This receptor was identified in a human donor with aplastic anemia. Written as DNA, the CDR3 is TGCAGTGCTAGGGACATGAATCCGAATTCACCCCTCCACTTT. Amino acid sequence: CSARDMNPNSPLHF.